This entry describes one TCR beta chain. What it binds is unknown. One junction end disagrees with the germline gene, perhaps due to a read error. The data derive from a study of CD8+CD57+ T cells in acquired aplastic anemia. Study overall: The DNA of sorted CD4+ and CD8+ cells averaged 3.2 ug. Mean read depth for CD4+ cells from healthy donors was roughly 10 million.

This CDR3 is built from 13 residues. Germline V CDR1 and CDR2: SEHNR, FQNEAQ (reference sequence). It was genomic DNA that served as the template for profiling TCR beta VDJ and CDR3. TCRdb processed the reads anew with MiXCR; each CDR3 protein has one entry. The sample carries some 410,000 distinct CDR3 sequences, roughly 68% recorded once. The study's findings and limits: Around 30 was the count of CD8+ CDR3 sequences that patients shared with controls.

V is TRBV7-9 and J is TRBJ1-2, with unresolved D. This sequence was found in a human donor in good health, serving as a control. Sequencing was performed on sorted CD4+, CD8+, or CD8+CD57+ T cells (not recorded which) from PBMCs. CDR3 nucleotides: TGCGCCAGCAGCCTAGACACAATCTATGGCCACATCTTC. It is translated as CASSLDTIYGHIF.